Following are 5 T cell receptor beta chains from one sample sequenced in a study of T cells after yellow fever vaccination. From the 5' RACE reads, TCRdb called clonotypes with MiXCR, one entry per CDR3 protein. The sample shows 40,000 to 50,000 distinct CDR3 sequences, around 6.5% of them seen only once. Sample: PBMCs, either bulk or a sorted T-cell subset (CD4+, CD8+, memory, or dextramer-sorted; not recorded which), taken 45 days after the yellow fever booster vaccination. The source is a man aged 25 to 40 who received the YFV17D yellow fever vaccine.

This clonotype was seen only a few times. The rearrangement uses TRBV20-1 and TRBJ2-7, with 12 bases that match TRBD1. The CDR3 is 16 residues long. Germline trimming cut 6 bases from V and 6 bases from J; bases unmatched to any gene: 15. Germline lookup yields CDR1 DFQATT and CDR2 SNEGSKA (reference sequence). CDR3 nucleotides: TGCAGTGCAAAAACCGGGACAGGGGGCGACTCGGGCGAGCAGTACTTC. Translation gives CSAKTGTGGDSGEQYF.

This clonotype was counted many times. The rearrangement links TRBV20-1 to TRBJ1-4; D gene unclear. This CDR3 is built from 13 residues. Germline-derived CDR1 and CDR2 are DFQATT and SNEGSKA (reference sequence). V lost 5 bases and J lost 7, with 14 bases in between. The CDR3 loop reads CSAPAVVGEKLFF. Here the CDR3 DNA reads TGCAGTGCTCCGGCTGTGGTCGGTGAAAAACTGTTTTTT.

In its sample, this clonotype was seen a few times. V usage is TRBV20-1 and J usage is TRBJ2-2; no clear D. CDR3 length: 12 residues. CDR1 and CDR2 (germline): DFQATT, SNEGSKA (reference sequence). V shed 0 bases and J shed 7 bases, with 6 bases lying between them. CDR3 region: CSARDGHGELFF. CDR3 nucleotide sequence: TGCAGTGCTAGAGATGGGCACGGGGAGCTGTTTTTT.

Ten or more counts support this clonotype. The chain carries TRBV20-1 and TRBJ2-5; 9 bases align to TRBD2. Germline CDR1 and CDR2: DFQATT and SNEGSKA (reference sequence). The CDR3 is 15 amino acids. Trimming at V came to 5 bases and at J to 5 bases, leaving 12 bases not matched to a gene. The CDR3 DNA sequence: TGCAGTGCTTCTAAACTAGCGGGCCGCGGGGAGACCCAGTACTTC. This codes for CSASKLAGRGETQYF.

In this sample, this clonotype turned up many times. V is TRBV18 and J is TRBJ2-5; D is undetermined. The CDR3 contains 12 residues. Germline V gene data show CDR1 as KGHSH and CDR2 as LQKENI. V was shortened by 4 bases and J by 3 bases, with 6 bases between the two germline ends. CDR3 bases: TGTGCCAGCTCACACCAGGAAGAGACCCAGTACTTC. Amino acid sequence: CASSHQEETQYF.